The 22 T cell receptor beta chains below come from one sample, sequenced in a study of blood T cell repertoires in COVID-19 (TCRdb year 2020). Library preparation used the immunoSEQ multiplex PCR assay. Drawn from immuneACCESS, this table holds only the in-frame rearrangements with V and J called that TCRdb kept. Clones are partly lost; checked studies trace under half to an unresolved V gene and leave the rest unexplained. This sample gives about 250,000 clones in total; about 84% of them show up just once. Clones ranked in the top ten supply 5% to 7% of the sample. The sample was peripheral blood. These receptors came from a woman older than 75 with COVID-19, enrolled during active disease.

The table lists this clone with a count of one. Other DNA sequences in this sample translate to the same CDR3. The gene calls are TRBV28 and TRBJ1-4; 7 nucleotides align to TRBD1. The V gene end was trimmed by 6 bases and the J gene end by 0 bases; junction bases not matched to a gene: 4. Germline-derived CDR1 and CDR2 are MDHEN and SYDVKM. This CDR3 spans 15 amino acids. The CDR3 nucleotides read TGTGCCAGCAGACGACAGGGTGCAACTAATGAAAAACTGTTTTTT. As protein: CASRRQGATNEKLFF.

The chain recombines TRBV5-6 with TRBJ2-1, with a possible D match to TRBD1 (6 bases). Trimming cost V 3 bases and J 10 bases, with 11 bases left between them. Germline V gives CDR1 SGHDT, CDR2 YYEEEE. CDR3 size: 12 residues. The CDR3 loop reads CASSSGVREQFF. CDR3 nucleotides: TGTGCCAGCAGCTCAGGGGTAAGAGAGCAGTTCTTC.

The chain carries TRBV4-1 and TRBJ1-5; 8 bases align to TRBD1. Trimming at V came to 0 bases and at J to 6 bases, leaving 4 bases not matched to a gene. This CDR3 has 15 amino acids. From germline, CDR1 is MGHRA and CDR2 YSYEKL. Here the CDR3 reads CASSQDRQGTQPQHF. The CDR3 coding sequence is TGCGCCAGCAGCCAAGATAGACAGGGGACTCAGCCCCAGCATTTT.

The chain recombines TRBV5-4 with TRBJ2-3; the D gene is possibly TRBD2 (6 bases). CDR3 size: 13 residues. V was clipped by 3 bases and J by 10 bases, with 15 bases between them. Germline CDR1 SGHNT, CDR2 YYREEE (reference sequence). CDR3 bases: TGTGCCAGCAGCTCGGGACTGGAAAGAGCGCAGTATTTT. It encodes CASSSGLERAQYF.

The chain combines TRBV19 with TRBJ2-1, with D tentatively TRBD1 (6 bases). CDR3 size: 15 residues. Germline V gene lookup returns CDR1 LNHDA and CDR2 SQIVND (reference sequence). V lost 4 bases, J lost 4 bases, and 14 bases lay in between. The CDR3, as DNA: TGTGCCAGTAGTAGGACAGTTGGATCGTACAATGAGCAGTTCTTC. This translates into CASSRTVGSYNEQFF.

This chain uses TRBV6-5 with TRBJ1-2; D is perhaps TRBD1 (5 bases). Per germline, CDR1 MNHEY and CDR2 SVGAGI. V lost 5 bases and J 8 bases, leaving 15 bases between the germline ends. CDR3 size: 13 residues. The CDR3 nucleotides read TGTGCCAGCAGTAGGGCGACAGAAGGAGGCTACACCTTC. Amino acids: CASSRATEGGYTF.

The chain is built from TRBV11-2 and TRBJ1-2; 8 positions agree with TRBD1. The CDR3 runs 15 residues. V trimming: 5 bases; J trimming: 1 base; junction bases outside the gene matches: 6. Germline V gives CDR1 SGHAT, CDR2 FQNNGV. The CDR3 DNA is TGTGCCAGCAGCCAGGGACAGGCGATTAACTATGGCTACACCTTC. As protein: CASSQGQAINYGYTF.

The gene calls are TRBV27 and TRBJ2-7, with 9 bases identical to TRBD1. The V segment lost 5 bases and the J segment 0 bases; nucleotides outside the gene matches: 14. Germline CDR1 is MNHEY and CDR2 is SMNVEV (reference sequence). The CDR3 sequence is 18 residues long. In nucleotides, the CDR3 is TGTGCCAGCAGTACCGGGACAGGGACCTTCCATTCCTCCTACGAGCAGTACTTC. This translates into CASSTGTGTFHSSYEQYF.

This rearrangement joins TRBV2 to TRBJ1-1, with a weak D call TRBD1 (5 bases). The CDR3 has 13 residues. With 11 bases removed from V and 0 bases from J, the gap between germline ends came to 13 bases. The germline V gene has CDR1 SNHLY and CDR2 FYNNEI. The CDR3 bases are TGTGCCGGAAAGACAGCGATGAACACTGAAGCTTTCTTT. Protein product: CAGKTAMNTEAFF. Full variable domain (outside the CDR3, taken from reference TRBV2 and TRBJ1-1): EPEVTQTPSHQVTQMGQEVILRCVPISNHLYFYWYRQILGQKVEFLVSFYNNEISEKSEIFDDQFSVERPDGSNFTLKIRSTKLEDSAMYFCAGKTAMNTEAFFGQGTRLTVV.

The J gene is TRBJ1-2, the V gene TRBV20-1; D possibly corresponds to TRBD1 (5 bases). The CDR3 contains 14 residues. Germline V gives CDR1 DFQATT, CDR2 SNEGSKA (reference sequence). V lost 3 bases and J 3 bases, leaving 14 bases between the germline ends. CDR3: CSASAQGDDYGYTF. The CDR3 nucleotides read TGCAGTGCTAGTGCCCAGGGTGACGACTATGGCTACACCTTC.

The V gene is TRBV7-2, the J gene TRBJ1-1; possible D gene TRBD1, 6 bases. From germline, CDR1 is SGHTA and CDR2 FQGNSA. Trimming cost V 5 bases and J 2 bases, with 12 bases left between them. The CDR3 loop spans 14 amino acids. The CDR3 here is CASSQQGGNTEAFF. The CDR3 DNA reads TGTGCCAGCAGCCAACAAGGGGGAAACACTGAAGCTTTCTTT.

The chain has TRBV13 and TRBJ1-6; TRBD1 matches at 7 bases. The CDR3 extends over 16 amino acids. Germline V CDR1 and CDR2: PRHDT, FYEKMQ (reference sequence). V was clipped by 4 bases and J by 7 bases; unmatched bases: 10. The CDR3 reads CASSSEGGFLNSPLHF. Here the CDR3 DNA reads TGTGCCAGCAGCTCAGAAGGGGGCTTCCTAAATTCACCCCTCCACTTT. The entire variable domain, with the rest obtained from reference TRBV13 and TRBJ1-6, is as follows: AAGVIQSPRHLIKEKRETATLKCYPIPRHDTVYWYQQGPGQDPQFLISFYEKMQSDKGSIPDRFSAQQFSDYHSELNMSSLELGDSALYFCASSSEGGFLNSPLHFGNGTRLTVT.

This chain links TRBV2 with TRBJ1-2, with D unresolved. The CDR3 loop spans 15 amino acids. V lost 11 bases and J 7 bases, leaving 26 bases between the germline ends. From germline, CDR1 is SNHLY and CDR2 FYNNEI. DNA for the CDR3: TGTGCCGGCGCGGTCTTAACCGACGGCGTCGGTGGCTACACCTTC. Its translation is CAGAVLTDGVGGYTF.

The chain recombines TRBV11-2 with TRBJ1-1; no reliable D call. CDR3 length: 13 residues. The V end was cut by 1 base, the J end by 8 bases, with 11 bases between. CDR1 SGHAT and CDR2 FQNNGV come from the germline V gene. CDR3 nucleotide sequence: TGTGCCAGCAGCTTAGGCCTGTCCCGGGAAGCTTTCTTT. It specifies CASSLGLSREAFF.

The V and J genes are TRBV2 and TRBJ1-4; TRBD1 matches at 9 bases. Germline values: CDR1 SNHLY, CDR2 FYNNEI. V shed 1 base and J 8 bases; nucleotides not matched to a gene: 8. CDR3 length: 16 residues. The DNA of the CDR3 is TGTGCCAGCAGTGAAGTTGGGACAGGGAGTGGAGAAAAACTGTTTTTT. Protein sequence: CASSEVGTGSGEKLFF.

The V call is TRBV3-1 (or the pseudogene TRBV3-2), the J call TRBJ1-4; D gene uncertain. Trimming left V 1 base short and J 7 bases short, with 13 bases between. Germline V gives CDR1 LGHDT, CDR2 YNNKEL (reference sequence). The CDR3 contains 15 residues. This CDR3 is CASSQVLLTGEKLFF. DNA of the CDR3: TGTGCCAGCAGCCAAGTATTGCTTACGGGTGAAAAACTGTTTTTT.

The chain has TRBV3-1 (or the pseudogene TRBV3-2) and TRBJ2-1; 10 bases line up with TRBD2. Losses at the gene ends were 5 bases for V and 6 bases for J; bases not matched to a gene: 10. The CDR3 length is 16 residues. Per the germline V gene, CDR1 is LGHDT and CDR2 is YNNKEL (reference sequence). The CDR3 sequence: CASSIRRTSGRNEQFF. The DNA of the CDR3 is TGTGCCAGCAGCATTCGTAGGACTAGCGGTCGCAATGAGCAGTTCTTC.

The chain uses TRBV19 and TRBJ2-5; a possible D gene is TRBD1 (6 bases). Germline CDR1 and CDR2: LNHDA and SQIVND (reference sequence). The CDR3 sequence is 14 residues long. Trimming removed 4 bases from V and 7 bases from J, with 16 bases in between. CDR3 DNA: TGTGCCAGTAGTACAAAACAGGGAATTGGGACCCAGTACTTC. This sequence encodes CASSTKQGIGTQYF.

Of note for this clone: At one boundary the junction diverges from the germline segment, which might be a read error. CDR3 region: CASSLAYTGANVLTF. CDR3 in DNA: TGTGCCAGCAGTCTCGCATATACTGGTGCCAACGTCCTGACTTTC. J is TRBJ2-6 and V is TRBV28; D is unresolved. Looked up from germline, CDR1 is MDHEN and CDR2 is SYDVKM. The CDR3 length is 15 residues.

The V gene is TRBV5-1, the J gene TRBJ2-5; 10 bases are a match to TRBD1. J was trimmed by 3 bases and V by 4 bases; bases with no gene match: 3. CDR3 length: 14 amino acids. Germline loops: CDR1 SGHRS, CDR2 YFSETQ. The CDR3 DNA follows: TGCGCCAGCAGCCGGACAGGGGGTGAAGAGACCCAGTACTTC. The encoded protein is CASSRTGGEETQYF.

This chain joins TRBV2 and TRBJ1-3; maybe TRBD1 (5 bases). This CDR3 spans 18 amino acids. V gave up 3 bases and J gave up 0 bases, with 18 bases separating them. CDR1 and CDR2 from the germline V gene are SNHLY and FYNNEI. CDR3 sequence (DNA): TGTGCCAGCAGTGATCAGGGAAGGACCGTAAGCTCTGGAAACACCATATATTTT. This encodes CASSDQGRTVSSGNTIYF.

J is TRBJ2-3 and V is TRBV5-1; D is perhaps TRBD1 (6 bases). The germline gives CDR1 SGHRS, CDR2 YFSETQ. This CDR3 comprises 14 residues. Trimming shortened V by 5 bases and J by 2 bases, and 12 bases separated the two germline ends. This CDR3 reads CASRTGQNTDTQYF. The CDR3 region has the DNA TGCGCCAGCAGAACAGGACAGAACACAGATACGCAGTATTTT.